A selection of T cell receptor beta chains follows, all from one sample in a study of cytomegalovirus exposure and HLA in healthy donors. Generated by immunoSEQ multiplex PCR, the TCRdb table keeps only in-frame clones and is missing some. The sample lists roughly 110,000 clones; roughly 67% were seen once. Sequencing input: PBMCs. Receptors were obtained from a man aged 18 to 30 in good health and CMV-seropositive. Each CDR3 is given with its conserved first and last residue. D genes are given only for firm matches. Clone size is stated in some rows and not others, as once, few, many or a class when expanded.

d_gene: TRBD2
j_gene: TRBJ2-3
v_gene: TRBV5-4
abundance: NA
CDR3nt: TGTGCCATATCTAGCGGGGGCCAAATTAGCACAGATACGCAGTATTTT
CDR3aa: CAISSGGQISTDTQYF

d_gene: NA
j_gene: TRBJ1-2
v_gene: TRBV11-2
abundance: NA
CDR3nt: TGTGCCAGCAGCGGGGAGCGGGGGCGCGGCTACACCTTC
CDR3aa: CASSGERGRGYTF

d_gene: TRBD1
j_gene: TRBJ2-5
v_gene: TRBV5-1
abundance: NA
CDR3nt: TGCGCCAGCAGCTCCCAGGGGGGACAGGGAGTGGTCCAGTACTTC
CDR3aa: CASSSQGGQGVVQYF

d_gene: NA
j_gene: TRBJ1-4
v_gene: TRBV2
abundance: NA
CDR3nt: TGTGCCAGCAGCGAGAAGGGGGGGGTTGGTGAAAAACTGTTTTTT
CDR3aa: CASSEKGGVGEKLFF

d_gene: NA
j_gene: TRBJ2-7
v_gene: TRBV2
abundance: once
CDR3nt: TGTGCCAGCAGTGAAGAAGGGGGACCCTACGAGCAGTACTTC
CDR3aa: CASSEEGGPYEQYF

d_gene: NA
j_gene: TRBJ2-7
v_gene: TRBV6-5
abundance: NA
CDR3nt: TGTGCCAGCAGTTACTTGGGGCCTACCTACGAGCAGTACTTC
CDR3aa: CASSYLGPTYEQYF

d_gene: TRBD1
j_gene: TRBJ2-5
v_gene: TRBV7-9
abundance: NA
CDR3nt: TGTGCCAGCAGCCTGTTGTGGGACAGGGGGGAGACCCAGTACTTC
CDR3aa: CASSLLWDRGETQYF

d_gene: TRBD1
j_gene: TRBJ1-5
v_gene: TRBV28
abundance: few
CDR3nt: TGTGCCAGCAGTTTGGGACAGGGTAGCAATCAGCCCCAGCATTTT
CDR3aa: CASSLGQGSNQPQHF

d_gene: TRBD2
j_gene: TRBJ2-1
v_gene: TRBV6-1
abundance: NA
CDR3nt: TGTGCCAGAACTAGCGGGGGGACGGGTGAGCAGTTCTTC
CDR3aa: CARTSGGTGEQFF

d_gene: TRBD1
j_gene: TRBJ2-3
v_gene: TRBV29-1
abundance: few
CDR3nt: TGCAGCGCCTCCACCGGGACAGGGGGAATAGATACGCAGTATTTT
CDR3aa: CSASTGTGGIDTQYF

d_gene: TRBD1
j_gene: TRBJ1-6
v_gene: TRBV6-1
abundance: NA
CDR3nt: TGTGCCAGCAGTGAACGTAGGAGACAGGGAAATTCACCCCTCCACTTT
CDR3aa: CASSERRRQGNSPLHF

d_gene: NA
j_gene: TRBJ2-7
v_gene: TRBV7-9
abundance: once
CDR3nt: TGTGCCAGCAGCACTATTTACTACGAGCAGTACTTC
CDR3aa: CASSTIYYEQYF

d_gene: TRBD1
j_gene: TRBJ1-5
v_gene: TRBV30
abundance: NA
CDR3nt: TGTGCCTGGGGACAGGGGGGCAATCAGCCCCAGCATTTT
CDR3aa: CAWGQGGNQPQHF

d_gene: TRBD2
j_gene: TRBJ2-7
v_gene: TRBV6-6
abundance: NA
CDR3nt: TGTGCCAGCGGGGACCTGGGGCAGACTAGCCACGAGCAGTACTTC
CDR3aa: CASGDLGQTSHEQYF

d_gene: NA
j_gene: TRBJ2-3
v_gene: TRBV5-4
abundance: NA
CDR3nt: TGTGCCAGCACGCGGGCCGGGACTCCCTACACAGATACGCAGTATTTT
CDR3aa: CASTRAGTPYTDTQYF

d_gene: NA
j_gene: TRBJ2-7
v_gene: TRBV27
abundance: NA
CDR3nt: TGTGCCAGCAAATTTTCAGGGAACTACGAGCAGTACTTC
CDR3aa: CASKFSGNYEQYF

d_gene: NA
j_gene: TRBJ1-6
v_gene: TRBV30
abundance: NA
CDR3nt: TGTGCCTGGAGTGTGGCAGGGAATTCACCCCTCCACTTT
CDR3aa: CAWSVAGNSPLHF

d_gene: NA
j_gene: TRBJ2-4
v_gene: TRBV28
abundance: few
CDR3nt: TGTGCCAGCAGTCAGGCCGTAAAAAACATTCAGTACTTC
CDR3aa: CASSQAVKNIQYF

d_gene: TRBD1
j_gene: TRBJ2-7
v_gene: TRBV11-2
abundance: few
CDR3nt: TGTGCCAGCAGCTTAAGCCCCGGCAGGGGGTCCTACGAGCAGTACTTC
CDR3aa: CASSLSPGRGSYEQYF

d_gene: NA
j_gene: TRBJ2-7
v_gene: TRBV6-5
abundance: NA
CDR3nt: TGTGCCAGCAGTTACTCGCACGAGCAGGACTACGAGCAGTACTTC
CDR3aa: CASSYSHEQDYEQYF

d_gene: TRBD1
j_gene: TRBJ2-7
v_gene: TRBV7-9
abundance: few
CDR3nt: TGTTCCAGCAGCTTGGGGACAGGGGGCGTTAACGAGCAGTACTTC
CDR3aa: CSSSLGTGGVNEQYF

d_gene: NA
j_gene: TRBJ2-7
v_gene: TRBV7-2
abundance: NA
CDR3nt: TGTGCCAGCAGGGGGACGGGGGTTTTAGGTGAGCAGTACTTC
CDR3aa: CASRGTGVLGEQYF

d_gene: NA
j_gene: TRBJ1-1
v_gene: TRBV5-6
abundance: few
CDR3nt: TGTGCCAGCAGCTTCGGCAGGGGAACTGAAGCTTTCTTT
CDR3aa: CASSFGRGTEAFF

d_gene: NA
j_gene: TRBJ1-1
v_gene: TRBV27
abundance: few
CDR3nt: TGTGCCAGCAGTTTTAACCTGCGCACTGAAGCTTTCTTT
CDR3aa: CASSFNLRTEAFF

d_gene: NA
j_gene: TRBJ1-2
v_gene: TRBV9
abundance: NA
CDR3nt: TGTGCCAGCAGCGTAGCTGGCAGGGTGGGCTATGGCTACACCTTC
CDR3aa: CASSVAGRVGYGYTF

d_gene: TRBD1
j_gene: TRBJ2-5
v_gene: TRBV28
abundance: NA
CDR3nt: TGTGCCAGCAGTTCCGGGAAGCCAGACAGGGTGGAAGAGACCCAGTACTTC
CDR3aa: CASSSGKPDRVEETQYF

d_gene: TRBD1
j_gene: TRBJ2-5
v_gene: TRBV5-1
abundance: few
CDR3nt: TGCGCCAGCAGCTTAAATACAGGGGGTGGTGAGACCCAGTACTTC
CDR3aa: CASSLNTGGGETQYF

d_gene: NA
j_gene: TRBJ2-6
v_gene: TRBV19
abundance: NA
CDR3nt: TGTGCCAGTAGTGGGCAGGGGGGCTCTGGGGCCAACGTCCTGACTTTC
CDR3aa: CASSGQGGSGANVLTF

d_gene: TRBD1
j_gene: TRBJ1-1
v_gene: TRBV18
abundance: NA
CDR3nt: TGTGCCAGCTCACTTTCCAGGGGGGACACTGAAGCTTTCTTT
CDR3aa: CASSLSRGDTEAFF

d_gene: TRBD1
j_gene: TRBJ2-3
v_gene: TRBV29-1
abundance: NA
CDR3nt: TGCAGCGTCCGACAGGGTGCAGATACGCAGTATTTT
CDR3aa: CSVRQGADTQYF

d_gene: TRBD1
j_gene: TRBJ1-5
v_gene: TRBV2
abundance: NA
CDR3nt: TGTGCCAGCAGACCGGGCAGGGGGTATAGCAATCAGCCCCAGCATTTT
CDR3aa: CASRPGRGYSNQPQHF

d_gene: TRBD1
j_gene: TRBJ1-5
v_gene: TRBV5-1
abundance: NA
CDR3nt: TGCGCCAGCAGCCCCGGACAGGGGGTTCAGCCCCAGCATTTT
CDR3aa: CASSPGQGVQPQHF

d_gene: NA
j_gene: TRBJ1-2
v_gene: TRBV2
abundance: NA
CDR3nt: TGTGCCAGCAGTGTACGACTCCGGGGGGACGGCTACACCTTC
CDR3aa: CASSVRLRGDGYTF

d_gene: TRBD1
j_gene: TRBJ2-3
v_gene: TRBV29-1
abundance: NA
CDR3nt: TGCAGCGTTGAAACCGGGACAGGGGAGGGTACGCAGTATTTT
CDR3aa: CSVETGTGEGTQYF

d_gene: NA
j_gene: TRBJ2-6
v_gene: TRBV30
abundance: NA
CDR3nt: TGTGCCTGGAGTCCTGGGTGGGCCAGGGGTCTTCCTCTCTCTGGGGCCAACGTCCTGACTTTC
CDR3aa: CAWSPGWARGLPLSGANVLTF

d_gene: TRBD1
j_gene: TRBJ2-1
v_gene: TRBV11-3
abundance: few
CDR3nt: TGTGCCAGCAGCCCGCGGGACAGGGGCTACAATGAGCAGTTCTTC
CDR3aa: CASSPRDRGYNEQFF

d_gene: NA
j_gene: TRBJ1-1
v_gene: TRBV19
abundance: NA
CDR3nt: TGTGCCAGTACCCATGGATCGGGGACTGAAGCTTTCTTT
CDR3aa: CASTHGSGTEAFF

d_gene: NA
j_gene: TRBJ2-5
v_gene: TRBV9
abundance: few
CDR3nt: TGTGCCAGCAGCGAACGACCCCGGGATAGAGAGACCCAGTACTTC
CDR3aa: CASSERPRDRETQYF

d_gene: NA
j_gene: TRBJ1-4
v_gene: TRBV13
abundance: NA
CDR3nt: TGTGCCAGCAGCCACGGGACACCGTACGAAAAACTGTTTTTT
CDR3aa: CASSHGTPYEKLFF

d_gene: NA
j_gene: TRBJ1-6
v_gene: TRBV6-5
abundance: few
CDR3nt: TGTGCCAGCAGCCCGGGACATCGCGCGCCCCTCCACTTT
CDR3aa: CASSPGHRAPLHF

d_gene: TRBD1
j_gene: TRBJ1-4
v_gene: TRBV2
abundance: NA
CDR3nt: TGTGCCAGCAGGGACAGGGGGTTCCTTAATGAAAAACTGTTTTTT
CDR3aa: CASRDRGFLNEKLFF

d_gene: NA
j_gene: TRBJ2-3
v_gene: TRBV11-2
abundance: few
CDR3nt: TGTGCCAGCAGCTTAGCGGCGGGATATACGCAGTATTTT
CDR3aa: CASSLAAGYTQYF

d_gene: TRBD2
j_gene: TRBJ2-7
v_gene: TRBV2
abundance: few
CDR3nt: TGTGCCAGCAGTCCTCCCCCGGGGGGGCCTTACGAGCAGTACTTC
CDR3aa: CASSPPPGGPYEQYF

d_gene: TRBD1
j_gene: TRBJ2-1
v_gene: TRBV2
abundance: once
CDR3nt: TGTGCCAGCATTTCCGGGACAGGGACCTACAATGAGCAGTTCTTC
CDR3aa: CASISGTGTYNEQFF

d_gene: TRBD2
j_gene: TRBJ2-3
v_gene: TRBV11-2
abundance: few
CDR3nt: TGTGCCAGCAGCCTAGATCCCGGGACTAGCGGGGGGGCCCGGGGAACGCAGTATTTT
CDR3aa: CASSLDPGTSGGARGTQYF

d_gene: NA
j_gene: TRBJ1-2
v_gene: TRBV29-1
abundance: NA
CDR3nt: TGCAGCGCACTGACGTGGGGGGACTATGGCTACACCTTC
CDR3aa: CSALTWGDYGYTF

d_gene: TRBD1
j_gene: TRBJ1-4
v_gene: TRBV5-4
abundance: NA
CDR3nt: TGTGCCAGCAGCAGACAGGGCCTTAATGAAAAACTGTTTTTT
CDR3aa: CASSRQGLNEKLFF

d_gene: TRBD1
j_gene: TRBJ2-2
v_gene: TRBV6-4
abundance: NA
CDR3nt: TGTGCCAACCAGACTGCCCTCCGACAGGGTAACACCGGGGAGCTGTTTTTT
CDR3aa: CANQTALRQGNTGELFF

d_gene: TRBD2
j_gene: TRBJ2-1
v_gene: TRBV11-2
abundance: NA
CDR3nt: TGTGCCAGCAGCTTAAGGTATGCTAGCGGCGTTAATGAGCAGTTCTTC
CDR3aa: CASSLRYASGVNEQFF

d_gene: NA
j_gene: TRBJ2-6
v_gene: TRBV5-1
abundance: NA
CDR3nt: TGCGCCAGCAATGTGGGCGCTGGGGCCAACGTCCTGACTTTC
CDR3aa: CASNVGAGANVLTF

d_gene: TRBD1
j_gene: TRBJ1-2
v_gene: TRBV2
abundance: NA
CDR3nt: TGTGCCAGCAGCCTACAGGGGGTCTCGTCTAACTATGGCTACACCTTC
CDR3aa: CASSLQGVSSNYGYTF

d_gene: NA
j_gene: TRBJ2-7
v_gene: TRBV11-3
abundance: NA
CDR3nt: TGTGCCAGCAGCTTAGGAGGTGGCAGTCAACAAGTCTACGAGCAGTACTTC
CDR3aa: CASSLGGGSQQVYEQYF

d_gene: NA
j_gene: TRBJ2-7
v_gene: TRBV7-9
abundance: once
CDR3nt: TGTGCCAGCAGCCCCTCTAGCTCCTACGAGCAGTACTTC
CDR3aa: CASSPSSSYEQYF